The 3 T cell receptor beta chains below were found in one sample sequenced in a study of cytomegalovirus exposure and HLA in healthy donors. The PCR was carried out with 60 Vbeta primers and 13 Jbeta primers. Using immunoSEQ multiplex PCR, the repertoire was profiled, and TCRdb retains in-frame clones only, with some absent. The table has under 150,000 clones, approximately 87% seen once; the top ten hold about 5.5%. The sample consisted of PBMCs. The source is a woman under 40 in good health and CMV-seronegative.

V usage is TRBV4-3 and J usage is TRBJ2-2, with a possible D match to TRBD2 (6 bases). Germline CDR1 is LGHNA and CDR2 is YSLEER. The V end lost 0 bases, the J end lost 4 bases, and 9 bases lay between the germline ends. This CDR3 is 15 amino acids long. The CDR3 nucleotides read TGCGCCAGCAGCCAAGATCGAGCGGGCACCGGGGAGCTGTTTTTT. Translation gives CASSQDRAGTGELFF.

This rearrangement joins TRBV27 to TRBJ1-2; no clear D. Trimming shortened V by 0 bases and J by 3 bases, and 8 bases separated the two germline ends. Germline assignment: CDR1 MNHEY and CDR2 SMNVEV (reference sequence). The CDR3 sequence is 14 residues long. CDR3 nucleotide sequence: TGTGCCAGCAGTTTATCGACGGGATACTATGGCTACACCTTC. This gives the protein CASSLSTGYYGYTF.

The chain recombines TRBV4-3 with TRBJ1-4; 8 nucleotides line up with TRBD1. The CDR3 covers 15 residues. Germline V gene lookup returns CDR1 LGHNA and CDR2 YSLEER. The ends lost 2 bases at V and 10 bases at J; junction bases unmatched: 9. CDR3 protein: CASSQPGQGFGKLFF. CDR3 nucleotides: TGCGCCAGCAGCCAACCCGGACAGGGTTTTGGAAAACTGTTTTTT.